These T cell receptor beta chains were read from a single sample in a study of early T cells in non-severe SARS-CoV-2 infection. TCRdb re-called the 5' RACE reads with MiXCR, one entry per CDR3 protein. Among approximately 22,000 distinct CDR3 sequences listed, approximately 4.6% were seen once. The material sequenced was whole blood. Receptor source: an adult who was a healthcare worker with PCR-confirmed SARS-CoV-2 infection or an uninfected control (not recorded which). Each CDR3 is given with its conserved first and last residue. Each record gives: V gene, clone size, J gene, D gene, CDR3 DNA, CDR3 protein. A D gene is named only where the DNA matches it firmly. Size is stated for part of the rows, as once, few or many counts, or as a class when the clone is expanded.

V: TRBV10-3; size: many; J: TRBJ2-1; D: TRBD1; DNA: TGTGCCATCAACGGACAGGGAGAACACAATGAGCAGTTCTTC; CDR3: CAINGQGEHNEQFF
V: TRBV14; size: many; J: TRBJ2-5; D: TRBD2; DNA: TGTGCCAGCAGTCGTCGCCGGACTAGCTTTGAGACCCAGTACTTC; CDR3: CASSRRRTSFETQYF
V: TRBV6-1; size: .; J: TRBJ2-3; D: .; DNA: TGTGCCAGCAGTGAATTTTTAAGCACAGATACGCAGTATTTT; CDR3: CASSEFLSTDTQYF
V: TRBV11-2; size: few; J: TRBJ1-4; D: .; DNA: TGTGCCAGCACCCTTAGTGGGGGCAGGGTTTCTGAAAAACTGTTTTTT; CDR3: CASTLSGGRVSEKLFF
V: TRBV6-2/TRBV6-3; size: many; J: TRBJ1-1; D: TRBD1; DNA: TGTGCCAGCAGTTACCTCACACAGGGGGCAGGTTACGCTGAAGCTTTCTTT; CDR3: CASSYLTQGAGYAEAFF
V: TRBV9; size: many; J: TRBJ1-2; D: .; DNA: TGTGCCAGCAGCAGGTCTAACTATGGCTACACCTTC; CDR3: CASSRSNYGYTF
V: TRBV5-1; size: many; J: TRBJ2-4; D: .; DNA: TGCGCCAGCAGCTTGGGGGACTCGAATCGCCCCATTCAGTACTTC; CDR3: CASSLGDSNRPIQYF
V: TRBV12-3/TRBV12-4; size: few; J: TRBJ2-2; D: .; DNA: TGTGCCAGCAATTCGGCAGGGGAGCTGTTTTTT; CDR3: CASNSAGELFF
V: TRBV20-1; size: few; J: TRBJ1-5; D: TRBD1; DNA: TGCAGTGCCGACAGGGGAAATCAGCCCCAGCATTTT; CDR3: CSADRGNQPQHF
V: TRBV18; size: .; J: TRBJ1-1; D: .; DNA: TGTGCCAGCTCACCAGGAGGGCAGGTTGTCACTGAAGCTTTCTTT; CDR3: CASSPGGQVVTEAFF
V: TRBV2; size: few; J: TRBJ2-5; D: .; DNA: TGTGCCAGCAGTGGGGGCGCTAATCAAGAGACCCAGTACTTC; CDR3: CASSGGANQETQYF
V: TRBV29-1; size: many; J: TRBJ2-7; D: .; DNA: TGCAGCGTCCTTGGGGGAAGGGAGCAGTACTTC; CDR3: CSVLGGREQYF
V: TRBV20-1; size: many; J: TRBJ1-4; D: .; DNA: TGCAGTGCTGTAGGGGATCAGGAAAAACTGTTTTTT; CDR3: CSAVGDQEKLFF
V: TRBV4-1; size: few; J: TRBJ1-5; D: .; DNA: TGCGCCAGCAGCCAAACCTGGGGTGGCCCAGGCAATCAGCCCCAGCATTTT; CDR3: CASSQTWGGPGNQPQHF
V: TRBV7-3; size: many; J: TRBJ2-3; D: .; DNA: TGTGCCAGCAGCCCCCAGAGCGGGCCAGATACGCAGTATTTT; CDR3: CASSPQSGPDTQYF
V: TRBV20-1; size: many; J: TRBJ2-7; D: TRBD1; DNA: TGCAGTGCTAGAGTCCGGACAGGCTCCTACGAGCAGTACTTC; CDR3: CSARVRTGSYEQYF
V: TRBV6-5; size: many; J: TRBJ1-2; D: .; DNA: TGTGCCAGCAGTTACACCAATGTTAGGGGTGATGGCTACACCTTC; CDR3: CASSYTNVRGDGYTF
V: TRBV2; size: .; J: TRBJ1-3; D: .; DNA: TGTGCCAGCACAGGGCCTGGAAACACCATATATTTT; CDR3: CASTGPGNTIYF
V: TRBV10-3; size: .; J: TRBJ2-7; D: TRBD1; DNA: TGTGCCATCAGTGGTGGGGGACAGGGCACCTACGAGCAGTACTTC; CDR3: CAISGGGQGTYEQYF
V: TRBV6-5; size: many; J: TRBJ2-2; D: TRBD2; DNA: TGTGCCAGCAGTTACTCTGAAGCGGGGGGGTACCACGGGGAGCTGTTTTTT; CDR3: CASSYSEAGGYHGELFF
V: TRBV20-1; size: .; J: TRBJ2-3; D: .; DNA: TGCAGTACTCACACAGATACGCAGTATTTT; CDR3: CSTHTDTQYF
V: TRBV7-2; size: many; J: TRBJ2-1; D: .; DNA: TGTGCCAGCAGGTCCCGCGGCGGGTTCTACAATGAGCAGTTCTTC; CDR3: CASRSRGGFYNEQFF
V: TRBV27; size: medium-sized; J: TRBJ2-7; D: .; DNA: TGTGCCGTGCAGGGTGCGCTGTACGAGCAGTACTTC; CDR3: CAVQGALYEQYF
V: TRBV7-2; size: .; J: TRBJ2-7; D: .; DNA: TGTGCCAGCAGCCCTAGCAAGGGACTGGGCGAGCAGTACTTC; CDR3: CASSPSKGLGEQYF
V: TRBV3-1; size: many; J: TRBJ1-2; D: TRBD1; DNA: TGTGCCAGCAGCCCGGACAGGGGCTATGGCTACACCTTC; CDR3: CASSPDRGYGYTF
V: TRBV7-2; size: many; J: TRBJ1-5; D: .; DNA: TGTGCCAGCAGCTCGCCAGGGGATCAGCCCCAGCATTTT; CDR3: CASSSPGDQPQHF
V: TRBV12-3/TRBV12-4; size: .; J: TRBJ2-1; D: TRBD2; DNA: TGTGCCAGCTCCAGGAGGCGGGGGACCCTCAATGAGCAGTTCTTC; CDR3: CASSRRRGTLNEQFF
V: TRBV29-1; size: many; J: TRBJ2-4; D: TRBD1; DNA: TGCAGCGTTGGGGGTACCACAGGGGGTGACATTCAGTACTTC; CDR3: CSVGGTTGGDIQYF
V: TRBV18; size: many; J: TRBJ1-5; D: .; DNA: TGTGCCAGCTCACCACCCGATCAGCCCCAGCATTTT; CDR3: CASSPPDQPQHF
V: TRBV7-2; size: few; J: TRBJ1-2; D: TRBD1; DNA: TGTGCCAGCAGCCCGCGGACAGGGGACTTCTATGGCTACACCTTC; CDR3: CASSPRTGDFYGYTF
V: TRBV6-5; size: many; J: TRBJ2-5; D: TRBD1; DNA: TGTGCCAGCAGCACAGGGGGTCGACAAGAGACCCAGTACTTC; CDR3: CASSTGGRQETQYF
V: TRBV18; size: few; J: TRBJ2-3; D: .; DNA: TGTGCCAGCTCACCAGTGCGGCCAGGGACCACAGATACGCAGTATTTT; CDR3: CASSPVRPGTTDTQYF
V: TRBV30; size: few; J: TRBJ1-6; D: .; DNA: TGTGCCTGGAGTGTACAGGGAGGCTCACCCCTCCACTTT; CDR3: CAWSVQGGSPLHF
V: TRBV24-1; size: many; J: TRBJ2-5; D: .; DNA: TGTGCCACCAGTGACCCCTCCCCGTTCCTGGGGACCCAGTACTTC; CDR3: CATSDPSPFLGTQYF
V: TRBV7-2; size: few; J: TRBJ1-1; D: .; DNA: TGTGCCAGCAGCTTCTCACAAACGAACACTGAAGCTTTCTTT; CDR3: CASSFSQTNTEAFF
V: TRBV24-1; size: medium-sized; J: TRBJ2-1; D: .; DNA: TGTGCCACCAGTGATTCACAGGTTTTGAGCTCCTACAATGAGCAGTTCTTC; CDR3: CATSDSQVLSSYNEQFF
V: TRBV7-3; size: many; J: TRBJ2-6; D: .; DNA: TGTGCCAGCAGCTCCAACACAGGGCTGACTGGGGCCAACGTCCTGACTTTC; CDR3: CASSSNTGLTGANVLTF
V: TRBV5-4; size: many; J: TRBJ2-1; D: TRBD2; DNA: TGTGCCAGCAGCTCGGGACTAGCGAAACAGAGCTTC; CDR3: CASSSGLAKQSF
V: TRBV20-1; size: many; J: TRBJ2-1; D: TRBD2; DNA: TGCAGTGCTAGAGACTTTAGCGGGGGGGCCTGGGAGCAGTTCTTC; CDR3: CSARDFSGGAWEQFF